In its sample, the clone carrying this T cell receptor beta chain was seen a few times. This specimen belongs to a study of CD8+ T cells in alopecia areata. The CDR3 has 16 amino acids. Deletions cut 2 bases from V and 4 bases from J, with 15 bases between. The germline V gene has CDR1 SGHTA and CDR2 FQGNSA. Reverse transcribed after extraction, RNA yielded cDNA as the sequencing template. Measured with immunoSEQ multiplex PCR; TCRdb has only the in-frame clones, and not every one. Altogether 200,000 to 250,000 clones are present, around 66% being singletons, with the ten largest covering 4% to 4.5%. Treatment noted: oral pan-JAK inhibitor, 5-10 mg twice daily. Sorting of CD4+ and CD8+ T cells was performed on PBMCs.

This clonotype was sampled from a human donor with alopecia areata. The gene calls are TRBV7-2 and TRBJ1-5, with D perhaps TRBD1 (5 bases). The sequences come from CD4+ T cells sorted from blood, collected at week 4, from a patient treated with tofacitinib. The CDR3 reads CASSLNPPAGNQPQHF. The CDR3 DNA is TGTGCCAGCAGCTTAAATCCCCCGGCAGGGAATCAGCCCCAGCATTTT.